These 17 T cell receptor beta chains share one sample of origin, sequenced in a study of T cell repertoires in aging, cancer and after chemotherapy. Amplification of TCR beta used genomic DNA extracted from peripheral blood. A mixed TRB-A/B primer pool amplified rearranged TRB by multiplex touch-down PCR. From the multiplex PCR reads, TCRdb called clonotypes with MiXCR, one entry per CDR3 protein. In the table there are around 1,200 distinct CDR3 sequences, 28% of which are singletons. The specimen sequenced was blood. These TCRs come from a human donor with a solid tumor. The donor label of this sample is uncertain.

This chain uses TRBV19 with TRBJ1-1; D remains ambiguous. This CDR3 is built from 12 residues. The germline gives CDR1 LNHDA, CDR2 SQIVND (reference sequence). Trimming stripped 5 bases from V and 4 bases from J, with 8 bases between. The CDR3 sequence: CASSAPGTEAFF. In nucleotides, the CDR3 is TGTGCCAGTAGTGCCCCGGGCACTGAAGCTTTCTTT.

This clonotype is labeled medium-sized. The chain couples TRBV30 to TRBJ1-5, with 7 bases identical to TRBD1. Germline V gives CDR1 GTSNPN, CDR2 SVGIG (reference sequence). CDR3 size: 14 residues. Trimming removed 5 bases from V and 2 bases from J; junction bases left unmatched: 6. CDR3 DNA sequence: TGTGCCTGGCAGGGGGGGAGAGGCAATCAGCCCCAGCATTTT. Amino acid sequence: CAWQGGRGNQPQHF.

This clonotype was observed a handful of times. CDR3 nucleotides: TGTGCCATCACCCCGGGACACCCGCTCTACGAGCAGTACTTC. Its protein is CAITPGHPLYEQYF. This chain joins TRBV10-3 and TRBJ2-7, with a tentative D call TRBD1 (6 bases). The germline V and J ends were trimmed by 7 bases and 3 bases, with 16 bases remaining between them. Germline V gene data show CDR1 as ENHRY and CDR2 as SYGVKD. This CDR3 spans 14 amino acids.

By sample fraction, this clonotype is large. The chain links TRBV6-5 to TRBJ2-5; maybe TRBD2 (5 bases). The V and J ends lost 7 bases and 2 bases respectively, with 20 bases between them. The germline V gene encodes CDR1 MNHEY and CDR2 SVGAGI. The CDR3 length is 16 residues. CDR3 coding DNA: TGTGCCAGCACCCGCCAGCCACGTACGGGGCAAGAGACCCAGTACTTC. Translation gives CASTRQPRTGQETQYF.

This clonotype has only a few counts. DNA of the CDR3: TGTGCCTGGGCCTTAAAACAGGGAGGGAATTCACCCCTCCACTTT. Amino acid sequence: CAWALKQGGNSPLHF. The chain links TRBV30 to TRBJ1-6; possible D gene TRBD1, 6 bases. Germline CDR1 and CDR2: GTSNPN and SVGIG (reference sequence). The CDR3 has 15 residues. Trimming took 5 bases from V and 7 from J, leaving 18 bases between them. The whole variable domain, remainder taken from reference TRBV30 and TRBJ1-6, is SQTIHQWPATLVQPVGSPLSLECTVEGTSNPNLYWYRQAAGRGLQLLFYSVGIGQISSEVPQNLSASRPQDRQFILSSKKLLLSDSGFYLCAWALKQGGNSPLHFGNGTRLTVT.

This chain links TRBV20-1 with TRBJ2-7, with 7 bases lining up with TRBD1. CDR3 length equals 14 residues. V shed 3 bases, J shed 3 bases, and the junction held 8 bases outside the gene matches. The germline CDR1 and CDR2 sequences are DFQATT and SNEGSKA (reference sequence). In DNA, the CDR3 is TGCAGTGCTAGCGAGCCCCGGGACAGCTACGAGCAGTACTTC. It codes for CSASEPRDSYEQYF.

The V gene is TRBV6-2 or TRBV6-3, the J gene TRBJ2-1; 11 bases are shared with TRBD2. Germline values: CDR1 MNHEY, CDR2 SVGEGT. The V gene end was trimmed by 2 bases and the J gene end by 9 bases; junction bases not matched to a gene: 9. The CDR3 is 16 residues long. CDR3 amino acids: CASSYATSGISFEQFF. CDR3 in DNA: TGTGCCAGCAGTTACGCGACTAGCGGGATAAGTTTTGAGCAGTTCTTC.

CDR3 coding DNA: TGCGCCAGCAGCCAAGAAGCAGTGTCGGGTGAGCAGTTCTTC. Translated: CASSQEAVSGEQFF. This chain links TRBV4-3 with TRBJ2-1, with unresolved D. Trimming removed 0 bases at V and 9 bases at J, with 12 bases between. Germline V gives CDR1 LGHNA, CDR2 YSLEER. This CDR3 comprises 14 residues.

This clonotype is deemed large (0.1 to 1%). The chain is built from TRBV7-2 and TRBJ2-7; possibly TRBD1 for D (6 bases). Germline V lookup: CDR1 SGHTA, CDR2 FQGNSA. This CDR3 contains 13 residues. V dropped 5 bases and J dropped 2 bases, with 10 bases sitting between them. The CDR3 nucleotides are TGTGCCAGCAGCCTGACAGGTCCCTACGAGCAGTACTTC. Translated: CASSLTGPYEQYF.

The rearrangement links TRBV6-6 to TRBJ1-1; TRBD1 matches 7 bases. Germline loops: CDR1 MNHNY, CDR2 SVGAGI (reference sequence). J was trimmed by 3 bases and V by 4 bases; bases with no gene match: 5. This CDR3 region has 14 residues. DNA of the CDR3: TGTGCCAGCAGTTCTCAGGGGGTCTACACTGAAGCTTTCTTT. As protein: CASSSQGVYTEAFF.

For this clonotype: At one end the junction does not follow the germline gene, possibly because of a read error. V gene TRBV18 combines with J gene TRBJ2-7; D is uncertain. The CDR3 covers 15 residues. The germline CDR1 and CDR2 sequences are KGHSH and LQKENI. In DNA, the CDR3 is TGTGCCAGCTCACCTGAATCGGCAGCCTCCGACGAGCAGTACTTC. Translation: CASSPESAASDEQYF.

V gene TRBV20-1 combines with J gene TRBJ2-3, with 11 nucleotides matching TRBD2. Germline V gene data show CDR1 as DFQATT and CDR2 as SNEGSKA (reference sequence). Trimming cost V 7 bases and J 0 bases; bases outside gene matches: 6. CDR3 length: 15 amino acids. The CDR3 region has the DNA TGCAGTGTCTCGGGACTAGCGGCTAGCACAGATACGCAGTATTTT. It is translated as CSVSGLAASTDTQYF.

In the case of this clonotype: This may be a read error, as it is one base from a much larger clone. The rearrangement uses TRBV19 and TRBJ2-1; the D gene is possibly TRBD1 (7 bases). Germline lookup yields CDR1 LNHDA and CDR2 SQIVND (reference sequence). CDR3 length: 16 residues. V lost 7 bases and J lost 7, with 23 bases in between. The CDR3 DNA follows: TGTGCCAGTAATCAAGGGGCTAGCGAGGGGGCTAATGAGCAGTTCTTC. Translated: CASNQGASEGANEQFF.

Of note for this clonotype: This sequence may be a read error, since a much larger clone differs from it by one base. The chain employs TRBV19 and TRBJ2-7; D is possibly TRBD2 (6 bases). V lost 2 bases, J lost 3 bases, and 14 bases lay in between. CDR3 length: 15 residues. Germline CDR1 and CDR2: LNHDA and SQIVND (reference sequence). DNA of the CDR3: TGTGCCAGTAGTATATCTTGCGGGAACTACTACGAGCAGTACTTC. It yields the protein CASSISCGNYYEQYF.

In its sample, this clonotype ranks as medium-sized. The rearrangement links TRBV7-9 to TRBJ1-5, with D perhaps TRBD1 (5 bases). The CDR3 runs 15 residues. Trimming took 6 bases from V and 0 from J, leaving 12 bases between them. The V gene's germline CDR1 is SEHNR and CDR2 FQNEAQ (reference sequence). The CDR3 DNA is TGTGCCAGCAGTCTCGGACAAACTAGCAATCAGCCCCAGCATTTT. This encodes CASSLGQTSNQPQHF.

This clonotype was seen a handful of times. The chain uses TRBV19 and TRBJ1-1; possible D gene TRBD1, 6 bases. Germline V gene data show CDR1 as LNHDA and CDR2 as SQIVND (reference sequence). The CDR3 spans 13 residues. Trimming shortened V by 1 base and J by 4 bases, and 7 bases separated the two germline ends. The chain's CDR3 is CASSIVGGTEAFF. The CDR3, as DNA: TGTGCCAGTAGTATAGTAGGGGGCACTGAAGCTTTCTTT.

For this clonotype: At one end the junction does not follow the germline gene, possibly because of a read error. The CDR3 loop reads CASSQVPSSYNSPLHF. CDR3 bases: TGCGCCAGCAGCCAAGTTCCGAGCTCCTATAATTCACCCCTCCACTTT. J is TRBJ1-6 and V is TRBV7-2, with unresolved D. There are 16 residues in the CDR3. Per germline, CDR1 SGHTA and CDR2 FQGNSA.